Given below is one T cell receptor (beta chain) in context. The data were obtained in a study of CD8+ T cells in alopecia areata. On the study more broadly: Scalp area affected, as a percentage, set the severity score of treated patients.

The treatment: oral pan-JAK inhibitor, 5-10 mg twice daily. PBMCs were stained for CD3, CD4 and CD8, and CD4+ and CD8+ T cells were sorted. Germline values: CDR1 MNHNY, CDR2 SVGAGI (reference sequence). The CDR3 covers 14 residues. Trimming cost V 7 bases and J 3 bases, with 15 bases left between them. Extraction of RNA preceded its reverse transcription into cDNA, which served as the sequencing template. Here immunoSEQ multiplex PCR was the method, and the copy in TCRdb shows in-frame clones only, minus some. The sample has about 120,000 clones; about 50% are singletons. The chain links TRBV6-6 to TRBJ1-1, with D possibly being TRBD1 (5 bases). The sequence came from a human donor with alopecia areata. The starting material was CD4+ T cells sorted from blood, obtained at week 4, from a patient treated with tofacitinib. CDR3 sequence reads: CASKTPGGDTEAFF. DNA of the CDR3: TGTGCCAGCAAAACCCCAGGAGGGGACACTGAAGCTTTCTTT.